This entry lists 30 T cell receptor beta chains sequenced from one sample in a study of shared T cell receptors in the human thymus. Clones were sequenced by immunoSEQ multiplex PCR, and TCRdb holds only the in-frame ones, with some missing. The table shows just under 550,000 clones, with approximately 80% occurring only once. These data also formed part of another study, on human thymus T cells.

Sequenced: thymocytes. These TCRs come from a boy under two years old with a congenital heart defect.

This clone turned up a few times. The chain joins TRBV27 to TRBJ1-5; 11 bases are a match to TRBD1. This CDR3 has 17 residues. V shed 5 bases and J 5 bases; nucleotides not matched to a gene: 11. Germline-derived CDR1 and CDR2 are MNHEY and SMNVEV (reference sequence). The CDR3 protein is CASSPTRTGGEDQPQHF. The CDR3 DNA reads TGTGCCAGCAGTCCAACTAGGACAGGGGGCGAGGATCAGCCCCAGCATTTT.

This chain links TRBV12-2 with TRBJ2-1; the D call of TRBD1 is as the table states it, not checked on the DNA. TRBV12-2 constitutes a pseudogene. The length of the CDR3 is 15 residues. The DNA for the CDR3 is TGTGCAAGTCGCTTAATCGGACAGGGGGCGAATGAGCAGTTCTTC. Protein: CASRLIGQGANEQFF.

V usage is TRBV28 and J usage is TRBJ2-1, with 7 bases aligning to TRBD2. The germline CDR1 and CDR2 sequences are MDHEN and SYDVKM. Trimming at V came to 6 bases and at J to 3 bases, leaving 8 bases not matched to a gene. The CDR3 loop spans 15 amino acids. The CDR3 protein is CASSDPRGVYNEQFF. DNA of the CDR3: TGTGCCAGCAGCGATCCCCGGGGGGTCTACAATGAGCAGTTCTTC.

V and J are TRBV19 and TRBJ2-1; 8 nucleotides line up with TRBD1. The germline V gene encodes CDR1 LNHDA and CDR2 SQIVND (reference sequence). Trimming at V came to 4 bases and at J to 10 bases, leaving 6 bases not matched to a gene. The CDR3 loop spans 13 amino acids. In nucleotides, the CDR3 is TGTGCCAGTAGTACCGACAGGGGAGGAGAGCAGTTCTTC. This codes for CASSTDRGGEQFF.

The V and J genes are TRBV29-1 and TRBJ1-2; 9 bases fit TRBD1. CDR3 length: 14 amino acids. CDR1 and CDR2 (germline): SQVTM, ANQGSEA. After removal of 7 bases from V and 7 bases from J, the junction contained 13 bases not matched to a gene. The CDR3 loop reads CSARDRDRERGYTF. The CDR3 bases are TGCAGCGCCCGAGACCGGGACAGGGAACGTGGCTACACCTTC.

The sample holds a few counts of this clone. This rearrangement joins TRBV18 to TRBJ2-5; 7 nucleotides align to TRBD1. Trimming at V came to 3 bases and at J to 2 bases, leaving 3 bases not matched to a gene. This CDR3 has 14 residues. CDR1 and CDR2 (germline): KGHSH, LQKENI. The CDR3 here is CASSPGQFQETQYF. The CDR3 DNA follows: TGTGCCAGCTCACCGGGACAGTTTCAAGAGACCCAGTACTTC.

This CDR3 reads CASSPTGSYEQYF. Here the CDR3 DNA reads TGTGCCAGCAGCCCGACAGGCTCCTACGAGCAGTACTTC. This chain uses TRBV11-3 with TRBJ2-7; TRBD1 might be the D (6 bases). The CDR3 sequence is 13 residues long. The ends were cut back, 5 bases at V and 0 bases at J, with 8 bases in the middle. Germline values: CDR1 SGHNT, CDR2 YENEEA.

This chain links TRBV6-5 with TRBJ2-3; weak D call: TRBD1 (6 bases). The germline V gene has CDR1 MNHEY and CDR2 SVGAGI. This CDR3 comprises 13 residues. Trimming cost V 6 bases and J 8 bases, with 15 bases left between them. CDR3 loop: CASSGTAQGTQYF. CDR3 coding DNA: TGTGCCAGCAGCGGGACGGCACAGGGTACGCAGTATTTT.

This chain uses TRBV27 with TRBJ1-1, with 8 bases lining up with TRBD1. Per germline, CDR1 MNHEY and CDR2 SMNVEV (reference sequence). CDR3 length: 14 residues. J lost 3 bases, V lost 10 bases, and 10 bases had no gene match. The CDR3 nucleotides are TGTGCCAACTATCAGGGGGCAGGGTACACTGAAGCTTTCTTT. This gives the protein CANYQGAGYTEAFF.

The rearrangement uses TRBV4-3 and TRBJ2-3, with a tentative D call TRBD2 (5 bases). V lost 1 base, J lost 2 bases, and 16 bases lay in between. The length of the CDR3 is 17 residues. In germline, CDR1 is LGHNA, CDR2 YSLEER. As DNA, the CDR3 is TGCGCCAGCAGCCAAGGTCGTATCGGGGTGGACACAGATACGCAGTATTTT. Translating it yields CASSQGRIGVDTDTQYF.

The chain employs TRBV10-1 and TRBJ2-2; TRBD2 agrees at 11 bases. J gave up 3 bases and V 7 bases, and 13 bases lay outside the gene matches. Germline V gene lookup returns CDR1 WNHNN and CDR2 SYGVQD (reference sequence). The CDR3 is made up of 18 amino acids. CDR3 sequence: CASTEPLTSGSDTGELFF. CDR3 nucleotides: TGCGCCAGCACCGAACCCCTTACTAGCGGGAGTGACACCGGGGAGCTGTTTTTT.

This chain links TRBV7-6 with TRBJ2-7; 9 bases are shared with TRBD2. CDR1 and CDR2 (germline): SGHVS, FNYEAQ. The CDR3 has 15 amino acids. The V and J ends lost 5 bases and 3 bases, in that order; junction bases with no gene match: 8. The CDR3 bases are TGTGCCAGCAGCCCTCGACTAGCGGACCTCTACGAGCAGTACTTC. Its translation is CASSPRLADLYEQYF.

J is TRBJ2-3 and V is TRBV7-9, with 12 bases identical to TRBD2. Germline V lookup: CDR1 SEHNR, CDR2 FQNEAQ (reference sequence). With V trimmed by 5 bases and J by 5 bases, 8 bases remained unmatched. This CDR3 region has 16 residues. CDR3 sequence (DNA): TGTGCCAGCAGCACCAGACTAGCGGGAGCGAAAGATACGCAGTATTTT. This sequence encodes CASSTRLAGAKDTQYF.

The J gene is TRBJ2-3, the V gene TRBV27; 7 bases match TRBD1. CDR3 length: 19 amino acids. Germline V CDR1 and CDR2: MNHEY, SMNVEV (reference sequence). Losses at the gene ends were 6 bases for V and 1 base for J; bases not matched to a gene: 19. CDR3: CASRTSDRATSFGTDTQYF. In DNA, the CDR3 is TGTGCCAGCAGGACCTCAGACAGGGCCACGTCATTCGGCACAGATACGCAGTATTTT.

CDR3 DNA sequence: TGTGCCAGCTCACCTGCCTTAGTAGCGGGCACCTACAATGAGCAGTTCTTC. It translates to CASSPALVAGTYNEQFF. This chain joins TRBV18 and TRBJ2-1; the match to TRBD2 covers 7 bases. The CDR3 consists of 17 residues. The V and J ends lost 3 bases and 2 bases, in that order; junction bases with no gene match: 10. Germline V gene lookup returns CDR1 KGHSH and CDR2 LQKENI. The complete variable domain, with remaining parts taken from reference TRBV18 and TRBJ2-1, reads NAGVMQNPRHLVRRRGQEARLRCSPMKGHSHVYWYRQLPEEGLKFMVYLQKENIIDESGMPKERFSAEFPKEGPSILRIQQVVRGDSAAYFCASSPALVAGTYNEQFFGPGTRLTVL.

This clone showed up just once. This chain uses TRBV7-8 with TRBJ2-1, with TRBD2 identical over 7 bases. V was pared by 5 bases and J by 9 bases, with 16 bases of the junction left unmatched. The CDR3 has 16 amino acids. Per germline, CDR1 SGHVS and CDR2 FQNEAQ. CDR3 coding DNA: TGTGCCAGCAGCACCGTCCGCGGGAGAGACAGATTTGAGCAGTTCTTC. It yields the protein CASSTVRGRDRFEQFF.

The chain joins TRBV4-2 to TRBJ2-7; 12 nucleotides agree with TRBD2. Germline V gene lookup returns CDR1 LGHNA and CDR2 YNFKEQ. The CDR3 runs to 18 residues. V was pared by 1 base and J by 3 bases, with 10 bases of the junction left unmatched. The CDR3 bases are TGTGCCAGCAGCCAAGGTGGTGGGCTAGCGGGAGGGGACTACGAGCAGTACTTC. It codes for CASSQGGGLAGGDYEQYF.

The count of this clone is one. The rearrangement uses TRBV14 and TRBJ2-7; TRBD2 matches at 14 bases. The V segment lost 5 bases and the J segment 2 bases; nucleotides outside the gene matches: 2. CDR1 is SGHDN, CDR2 FVKESK, per germline. This CDR3 comprises 15 residues. This CDR3 is CASSWTSGRTYEQYF. The DNA for the CDR3 is TGTGCCAGCAGCTGGACTAGCGGGAGGACCTACGAGCAGTACTTC.

The rearrangement joins TRBV6-1 to TRBJ2-7; TRBD2 aligns across 8 bases. The germline gives CDR1 MNHNS, CDR2 SASEGT. The junction had 8 bases not matched to a gene; V was cut back by 7 bases and J by 3 bases. The CDR3 contains 14 residues. In DNA, the CDR3 is TGTGCCAGCACTCCGGGACTAGGTGGCTACGAGCAGTACTTC. This encodes CASTPGLGGYEQYF.

The V call is TRBV5-1, the J call TRBJ2-5; 7 positions match TRBD1. This CDR3 contains 14 residues. Looked up from germline, CDR1 is SGHRS and CDR2 is YFSETQ. Trimming cost V 3 bases and J 3 bases; bases outside gene matches: 5. The CDR3 DNA reads TGCGCCAGCAGCTACCCCGGGACAGAAGAGACCCAGTACTTC. Protein sequence: CASSYPGTEETQYF. Filled out from reference TRBV5-1 and TRBJ2-5, the complete variable domain reads KAGVTQTPRYLIKTRGQQVTLSCSPISGHRSVSWYQQTPGQGLQFLFEYFSETQRNKGNFPGRFSGRQFSNSRSEMNVSTLELGDSALYLCASSYPGTEETQYFGPGTRLLVL.

The chain couples TRBV9 to TRBJ1-5; TRBD1 might be the D (5 bases). CDR1 and CDR2 from the germline V gene are SGDLS and YYNGEE. V was shortened by 5 bases and J by 3 bases, with 9 bases between the two germline ends. The CDR3 sequence is 13 residues long. As DNA, the CDR3 is TGTGCCAGCAGGGGGCAGCCCAATCAGCCCCAGCATTTT. Its protein product is CASRGQPNQPQHF.

The chain recombines TRBV7-2 with TRBJ1-1; the D is unclear. CDR1 and CDR2 from the germline V gene are SGHTA and FQGNSA. Trimming left V 3 bases short and J 6 bases short, with 8 bases between. The CDR3 has 12 amino acids. The CDR3 here is CASSFWRAEAFF. Here the CDR3 DNA reads TGTGCCAGCAGCTTCTGGAGGGCTGAAGCTTTCTTT.

As regards this clone: Within the sample, other DNA sequences also encode this same CDR3. The rearrangement uses TRBV2 and TRBJ2-7, with D perhaps matching TRBD2 (5 bases). Trimming took off 8 bases at V and 0 bases at J, with 5 bases between the two ends. The CDR3 loop spans 11 amino acids. Germline V gives CDR1 SNHLY, CDR2 FYNNEI. Here the CDR3 reads CASGSSYEQYF. The CDR3 bases are TGTGCCAGCGGGAGCTCCTACGAGCAGTACTTC.

This clone came up once. The chain has TRBV11-3 and TRBJ2-7, with TRBD2 matching 8 bases. CDR1 is SGHNT and CDR2 is YENEEA in the germline V gene. J lost 2 bases, V lost 0 bases, and 3 bases had no gene match. The CDR3 is 15 residues long. In DNA form, the CDR3 reads TGTGCCAGCAGCTTAGAGGCTAGCGGGCCCTACGAGCAGTACTTC. Amino acids: CASSLEASGPYEQYF.

This chain joins TRBV9 and TRBJ2-2; D ambiguous. The CDR3 length is 16 residues. Deletions cut 0 bases from V and 2 bases from J, with 11 bases between. Germline V gene data show CDR1 as SGDLS and CDR2 as YYNGEE. CDR3 loop: CASSVEGSSNTGELFF. The CDR3 coding sequence is TGTGCCAGCAGCGTAGAAGGTAGCTCAAACACCGGGGAGCTGTTTTTT. Looking up the rest from reference TRBV9 and TRBJ2-2 gives the full variable domain: DSGVTQTPKHLITATGQRVTLRCSPRSGDLSVYWYQQSLDQGLQFLIQYYNGEERAKGNILERFSAQQFPDLHSELNLSSLELGDSALYFCASSVEGSSNTGELFFGEGSRLTVL.

Only one count was recorded for this clone. V gene TRBV28 combines with J gene TRBJ2-7, with TRBD2 identical over 7 bases. This CDR3 contains 15 residues. CDR1 MDHEN and CDR2 SYDVKM come from the germline V gene. J was trimmed by 2 bases and V by 3 bases; bases with no gene match: 7. DNA for the CDR3: TGTGCCAGCAGTTTCTGCGGCGGGAGCGCCTACGAGCAGTACTTC. The encoded protein is CASSFCGGSAYEQYF. The whole variable domain, filled in from reference TRBV28 and TRBJ2-7, reads DVKVTQSSRYLVKRTGEKVFLECVQDMDHENMFWYRQDPGLGLRLIYFSYDVKMKEKGDIPEGYSVSREKKERFSLILESASTNQTSMYLCASSFCGGSAYEQYFGPGTRLTVT.

The chain couples TRBV5-1 to TRBJ2-1; TRBD2 might be the D (7 bases). The length of the CDR3 is 17 residues. V was clipped by 4 bases and J by 2 bases, with 19 bases between them. CDR1 is SGHRS, CDR2 YFSETQ, per germline. CDR3 in amino acids: CASSPGLRGAPYNEQFF. The CDR3 DNA reads as TGCGCCAGCAGCCCGGGGCTACGGGGGGCTCCCTACAATGAGCAGTTCTTC.

This sequence joins TRBV6-4 and TRBJ1-5, with 8 bases identical to TRBD1. The germline V gene encodes CDR1 MRHNA and CDR2 SNTAGT. V shed 7 bases and J 1 base; nucleotides not matched to a gene: 6. The CDR3 runs to 15 residues. The CDR3 loop is CASTRTGQSNQPQHF. DNA of the CDR3: TGTGCCAGCACAAGGACAGGGCAGAGCAATCAGCCCCAGCATTTT.

The V and J genes are TRBV27 and TRBJ2-7; TRBD1 agrees at 9 bases. Germline values: CDR1 MNHEY, CDR2 SMNVEV (reference sequence). This CDR3 spans 16 amino acids. After removal of 2 bases from V and 4 bases from J, the junction contained 9 bases not matched to a gene. The CDR3 DNA reads TGTGCCAGCAGTTTAACGGCCGGACAGGGGATGTACGAGCAGTACTTC. This sequence encodes CASSLTAGQGMYEQYF.

The chain recombines TRBV28 with TRBJ2-5; TRBD2 matches 9 bases. With 6 bases clipped from V and 5 bases from J, the junction kept 4 bases outside the gene matches. The CDR3 sequence is 13 residues long. Germline V gene data show CDR1 as MDHEN and CDR2 as SYDVKM. The CDR3 coding sequence is TGTGCCAGCAGAGGAACTAGCGGGGAGACCCAGTACTTC. Translating it yields CASRGTSGETQYF.